This T cell receptor (beta chain) was recovered during a study of control samples from healthy donors and cancer patients (dated by TCRdb to between 2020 and 2021). This clone appeared once. Its antigen specificity is not known. Base qualities are not provided; no much larger clone lies one nucleotide away. From the cysteine up to the phenylalanine, the CDR3 has a length of 14 residues. Solely the CDR3 DNA is kept, with 42 bases framed from the first base. Cut back by 8 bases and 7 bases, the V and J ends lie 17 bases apart. CDR1 LGHDT and CDR2 YNNKEL are derived from the germline V gene (reference sequence). Library method: the immunoSEQ multiplex PCR assay. TCRdb obtained this table from immuneACCESS and retained in-frame rearrangements with V and J assigned. These tables miss some clones; where compared with another copy, unresolved V genes account for less than half of the shortfall, and the remainder is unexplained. This sample comprises some 150,000 clones, over 85% of them detected only once. Around 6.1% of the sample comes from the top ten.

The sequence links TRBV3-1 (or the pseudogene TRBV3-2) to TRBJ2-2; the D gene is perhaps TRBD2, from 5 matching bases. The source of this sequence is a man aged 40-50 years in good health. The sequenced sample was blood. The DNA sequence follows: TGTGCCAGCGGTTTGAGGGCTACGGACGGGGAGCTGTTTTTT. Its protein reads: CASGLRATDGELFF.